These 17 T cell receptor beta chains were sequenced from one sample in a study of long-term antiretroviral therapy in people with HIV. They ran version v3.0 of the immunoSEQ assay at survey level. Here immunoSEQ multiplex PCR was the method, and the copy in TCRdb shows in-frame clones only, minus some. The top ten clones hold 4.1% of a sample with 28,000 or so clones, around 89% of them seen once. Specimen: unsorted PBMCs, collected 0.5 years after starting antiretroviral therapy. Receptors were obtained from a woman between 18 and 30 years old with HIV.

The chain joins TRBV19 to TRBJ1-4; maybe TRBD1 (6 bases). Germline-derived CDR1 and CDR2 are LNHDA and SQIVND (reference sequence). The CDR3 is 15 residues long. With 7 bases removed from V and 8 bases from J, the gap between germline ends came to 20 bases. DNA for the CDR3: TGTGCCAGTACCTGGGGGCCAGGTAAAGTGGAAAAACTGTTTTTT. As protein: CASTWGPGKVEKLFF.

The J gene is TRBJ2-1, the V gene TRBV6-6, with a weak D call TRBD2 (5 bases). CDR1 MNHNY and CDR2 SVGAGI come from the germline V gene (reference sequence). V was trimmed by 6 bases and J by 7 bases, leaving 16 bases between them. The CDR3 has 14 amino acids. CDR3 DNA sequence: TGTGCCAGCAGGCCCCTAAGGAGGACTAATGAGCAGTTCTTC. Residues: CASRPLRRTNEQFF.

This sequence joins TRBV4-1 and TRBJ2-7; 7 bases are a match to TRBD1. The CDR3 is made up of 15 amino acids. After removal of 2 bases from V and 4 bases from J, the junction contained 8 bases not matched to a gene. Per the germline V gene, CDR1 is MGHRA and CDR2 is YSYEKL. CDR3 sequence reads: CASSQNRGPNYEQYF. The CDR3, as DNA: TGCGCCAGCAGCCAAAACAGGGGTCCAAATTACGAGCAGTACTTC.

This chain joins TRBV2 and TRBJ2-3, with D perhaps TRBD2 (6 bases). CDR1 and CDR2 from the germline V gene are SNHLY and FYNNEI. V was shortened by 5 bases and J by 4 bases, with 13 bases between the two germline ends. This CDR3 has 14 residues. CDR3 sequence: CASSTDGGADTQYF. The CDR3 nucleotides read TGTGCCAGCAGTACTGACGGAGGGGCAGATACGCAGTATTTT.

The genes are TRBV9 and TRBJ2-7, with 8 bases matching TRBD2. Trimming at V came to 0 bases and at J to 3 bases, leaving 5 bases not matched to a gene. Germline V gene data show CDR1 as SGDLS and CDR2 as YYNGEE. CDR3 length: 15 amino acids. The CDR3: CASSVALAGSYEQYF. CDR3 sequence (DNA): TGTGCCAGCAGCGTAGCGCTAGCGGGTAGCTACGAGCAGTACTTC.

This clone was seen once. V gene TRBV7-2 combines with J gene TRBJ1-5; D is unresolved. Trimming stripped 5 bases from V and 1 base from J, with 12 bases between. Per the germline V gene, CDR1 is SGHTA and CDR2 is FQGNSA. The CDR3 is 15 residues long. Here the CDR3 reads CASSPTRGSNQPQHF. The CDR3 region has the DNA TGTGCCAGCAGCCCGACCCGGGGAAGCAATCAGCCCCAGCATTTT.

This clone was counted between two and nine times. The V and J genes are TRBV5-6 and TRBJ2-1, with D hard to call. Deletions cut 4 bases from V and 5 bases from J, with 16 bases between. CDR1 is SGHDT, CDR2 YYEEEE, per germline. The CDR3 is 15 residues long. CDR3 sequence: CASSPRSQEHNEQFF. DNA of the CDR3: TGTGCCAGCAGCCCGCGATCCCAGGAGCACAATGAGCAGTTCTTC.

The chain carries TRBV27 and TRBJ2-7, with 7 nucleotides matching TRBD1. There are 14 residues in the CDR3. J was trimmed by 5 bases and V by 1 base; bases with no gene match: 5. The germline CDR1 and CDR2 sequences are MNHEY and SMNVEV (reference sequence). CDR3 DNA: TGTGCCAGCAGTTTATGGCCAGGGGGAGACGAGCAGTACTTC. It translates to CASSLWPGGDEQYF.

This rearrangement joins TRBV5-1 to TRBJ2-1; D is tentatively TRBD1 or TRBD2 (5 bases each). Germline lookup yields CDR1 SGHRS and CDR2 YFSETQ. The ends were cut back, 5 bases at V and 4 bases at J, with 10 bases in the middle. The CDR3 is 13 residues long. This CDR3 reads CASRHEGYNEQFF. The CDR3 bases are TGCGCCAGCAGACACGAGGGGTACAATGAGCAGTTCTTC. Based on the CDR3 plus reference TRBV5-1 and TRBJ2-1, the full variable domain is KAGVTQTPRYLIKTRGQQVTLSCSPISGHRSVSWYQQTPGQGLQFLFEYFSETQRNKGNFPGRFSGRQFSNSRSEMNVSTLELGDSALYLCASRHEGYNEQFFGPGTRLTVL.

CDR3 in amino acids: CASSLAGGAYEQYF. In nucleotides, the CDR3 is TGTGCCAGCAGCTTGGCTGGAGGGGCCTACGAGCAGTACTTC. The gene calls are TRBV5-4 and TRBJ2-5; possible D gene TRBD2, 6 bases. The end of the DNA is better explained by TRBJ2-7, so the J call may be wrong. Germline CDR1 SGHNT, CDR2 YYREEE (reference sequence). The CDR3 length is 14 residues.

This clone occurred a few times. V usage is TRBV27 and J usage is TRBJ1-2; 8 bases fit TRBD1. CDR3 length: 17 amino acids. Germline-derived CDR1 and CDR2 are MNHEY and SMNVEV (reference sequence). The J segment lost 3 bases and the V segment lost 0 bases, leaving 9 bases of the junction unmatched. The DNA of the CDR3 is TGTGCCAGCAGTTTATCGGAGAGGACAGGGTATGACTATGGCTACACCTTC. As protein: CASSLSERTGYDYGYTF.

This chain joins TRBV9 and TRBJ2-3, with 9 bases fitting TRBD2. CDR3 length: 18 amino acids. Germline assignment: CDR1 SGDLS and CDR2 YYNGEE. J gave up 1 base and V 3 bases, and 12 bases lay outside the gene matches. This chain's CDR3 is CASSAGRVAGARTDTQYF. CDR3 nucleotides: TGTGCCAGCAGCGCAGGCCGGGTAGCGGGGGCCCGCACAGATACGCAGTATTTT.

The CDR3 here is CASSRDSGNTIYF. CDR3 nucleotides: TGTGCCAGCAGCCGGGACAGTGGAAACACCATATATTTT. The chain employs TRBV5-4 and TRBJ1-3; 7 bases line up with TRBD1. CDR3 length: 13 amino acids. After removal of 4 bases from V and 3 bases from J, the junction contained 1 base not matched to a gene. CDR1 SGHNT and CDR2 YYREEE come from the germline V gene (reference sequence).

This clone is a singleton in its sample. This chain joins TRBV9 and TRBJ1-1; TRBD1 might be the D (6 bases). The CDR3 totals 13 residues. The V gene lost 0 bases and the J gene lost 10 bases, with 13 bases spanning the gap. The germline CDR1 and CDR2 sequences are SGDLS and YYNGEE. As DNA, the CDR3 is TGTGCCAGCAGCGTAGAAGGGGGGCGGTCAGCTTTCTTT. Translated: CASSVEGGRSAFF.

In the case of this clone: Other nucleotide sequences in the sample specify the same CDR3. J is TRBJ2-7 and V is TRBV4-3; 8 nucleotides line up with TRBD1. V trimming: 0 bases; J trimming: 1 base; junction bases outside the gene matches: 2. There are 15 residues in the CDR3. Germline V gene lookup returns CDR1 LGHNA and CDR2 YSLEER. CDR3: CASSQEGTGSYEQYF. The CDR3 DNA reads as TGCGCCAGCAGCCAAGAAGGGACAGGTTCCTACGAGCAGTACTTC.

The chain carries TRBV28 and TRBJ2-3; D is possibly TRBD1 (8 bases). V was cut by 9 bases and J by 4 bases, with 23 bases left in between. CDR3 length equals 16 residues. Germline lookup yields CDR1 MDHEN and CDR2 SYDVKM. CDR3 nucleotide sequence: TGTGCCAGTTCTACAGGGGGGGATGCGTTTTCAGATACGCAGTATTTT. Protein: CASSTGGDAFSDTQYF. The full variable domain, with the rest looked up from reference TRBV28 and TRBJ2-3, is DVKVTQSSRYLVKRTGEKVFLECVQDMDHENMFWYRQDPGLGLRLIYFSYDVKMKEKGDIPEGYSVSREKKERFSLILESASTNQTSMYLCASSTGGDAFSDTQYFGPGTRLTVL.

CDR3 in DNA: TGTGCCAGCAGCCCTACGTTAGCGGGAGAGGGCACAGATACGCAGTATTTT. Its translation is CASSPTLAGEGTDTQYF. The chain employs TRBV7-3 and TRBJ2-3; 9 bases match TRBD2. CDR1 is SGHTA, CDR2 FQGTGA, per germline. V gave up 5 bases and J gave up 1 base; unmatched junction bases: 10. This CDR3 contains 17 residues.